The 19 T cell receptor beta chains listed next were all sequenced from one sample in a study of ipilimumab plus nivolumab after autologous stem cell transplantation. The method was immunoSEQ multiplex PCR; TCRdb's version includes in-frame clones alone and lacks a portion of them. The sample lists some 16,000 clones; about 81% were seen once. The sequencing used PBMCs, collected in a trial of ipilimumab plus nivolumab as post-transplant consolidation. The origin of the receptors is a male donor with diffuse large B-cell lymphoma.

The chain recombines TRBV18 with TRBJ1-4; the D is unclear. Germline CDR1 KGHSH, CDR2 LQKENI. Trimming took off 3 bases at V and 8 bases at J, with 10 bases between the two ends. This CDR3 region has 13 residues. The CDR3 DNA follows: TGTGCCAGCTCACCGGGAGGCTGGGAAAAACTGTTTTTT. Translated, it gives CASSPGGWEKLFF. The full variable domain, with the rest looked up from reference TRBV18 and TRBJ1-4, is NAGVMQNPRHLVRRRGQEARLRCSPMKGHSHVYWYRQLPEEGLKFMVYLQKENIIDESGMPKERFSAEFPKEGPSILRIQQVVRGDSAAYFCASSPGGWEKLFFGSGTQLSVL.

This chain connects TRBV5-6 to TRBJ1-1, with TRBD1 matching over 7 bases. V gave up 4 bases and J gave up 10 bases; unmatched junction bases: 7. This CDR3 is built from 12 residues. Looked up from germline, CDR1 is SGHDT and CDR2 is YYEEEE. The CDR3 spells CASSIRTGGAFF. DNA of the CDR3: TGTGCCAGCAGCATAAGGACAGGTGGAGCTTTCTTT.

The chain carries TRBV7-8 and TRBJ1-6; D might be TRBD1 (5 bases). Germline CDR1 is SGHVS and CDR2 is FQNEAQ. V dropped 0 bases and J dropped 10 bases, with 13 bases sitting between them. The length of the CDR3 is 15 residues. This CDR3 reads CASSLARGRDSPLHF. The CDR3 nucleotides are TGTGCCAGCAGCTTAGCCCGGGGCAGGGACTCACCCCTCCACTTT. Based on the CDR3 plus reference TRBV7-8 and TRBJ1-6, the full variable domain is GAGVSQSPRYKVAKRGQDVALRCDPISGHVSLFWYQQALGQGPEFLTYFQNEAQLDKSGLPSDRFFAERPEGSVSTLKIQRTQQEDSAVYLCASSLARGRDSPLHFGNGTRLTVT.

The rearrangement uses TRBV5-1 and TRBJ2-1; weak D call: TRBD2 (5 bases). The germline V gene encodes CDR1 SGHRS and CDR2 YFSETQ. The CDR3 covers 14 residues. V lost 4 bases and J lost 5, with 13 bases in between. The CDR3 DNA reads TGCGCCAGCAGCCTCCGGGCCGGGGACAATGAGCAGTTCTTC. Its protein product is CASSLRAGDNEQFF.

V and J are TRBV11-2 and TRBJ2-5, with 10 bases matching TRBD1. The DNA end is a closer match to TRBJ2-7, so the J assignment may be wrong. The CDR3 runs to 15 residues. Germline V gene lookup returns CDR1 SGHAT and CDR2 FQNNGV. The CDR3 DNA follows: TGTGCCAGCAGCCTAGTGGGACAGGGGTCCTACGAGCAGTACTTC. It codes for CASSLVGQGSYEQYF.

By share, this clone counts as medium-sized. The chain recombines TRBV4-1 with TRBJ2-2, with unresolved D. The germline CDR1 and CDR2 sequences are MGHRA and YSYEKL. The CDR3 length is 12 residues. V was pared by 8 bases and J by 2 bases, with 6 bases between. The CDR3 DNA reads TGCGCCAGCTTTTCCAACACCGGGGAGCTGTTTTTT. This encodes CASFSNTGELFF.

The chain carries TRBV16 and TRBJ2-4; D gene uncertain. Trimming cost V 2 bases and J 1 base, with 6 bases left between them. There are 14 residues in the CDR3. Per the germline V gene, CDR1 is KGHSY and CDR2 is FQNENV. The CDR3 DNA follows: TGTGCCAGCAGCCAAGGCAGGGCCAAAAACATTCAGTACTTC. It specifies CASSQGRAKNIQYF.

J is TRBJ2-7 and V is TRBV30, with 8 bases lining up with TRBD1. The CDR3 sequence is 13 residues long. Germline V gene data show CDR1 as GTSNPN and CDR2 as SVGIG (reference sequence). The V segment lost 2 bases and the J segment 5 bases; nucleotides outside the gene matches: 5. The CDR3 loop reads CAWSPSGGHEQYF. CDR3 sequence (DNA): TGTGCCTGGAGTCCATCAGGGGGCCACGAGCAGTACTTC.

J is TRBJ1-5 and V is TRBV10-2, with D hard to call. Germline V gene data show CDR1 as WSHSY and CDR2 as SAAADI. The CDR3 consists of 13 residues. Trimming removed 4 bases from V and 2 bases from J, with 6 bases in between. The CDR3 DNA reads TGCGCCAGCAGTGGTGGGGGCAATCAGCCCCAGCATTTT. This sequence encodes CASSGGGNQPQHF.

The rearrangement joins TRBV2 to TRBJ2-2, with TRBD2 matching over 11 bases. This CDR3 spans 18 amino acids. V dropped 2 bases and J dropped 2; count of bases not matched to a gene: 7. Germline CDR1 and CDR2: SNHLY and FYNNEI. The CDR3 spells CASSELNSGRANTGELFF. As DNA, the CDR3 is TGTGCCAGCAGTGAACTTAATAGCGGGAGGGCCAACACCGGGGAGCTGTTTTTT. Filled out from reference TRBV2 and TRBJ2-2, the complete variable domain reads EPEVTQTPSHQVTQMGQEVILRCVPISNHLYFYWYRQILGQKVEFLVSFYNNEISEKSEIFDDQFSVERPDGSNFTLKIRSTKLEDSAMYFCASSELNSGRANTGELFFGEGSRLTVL.

The J gene is TRBJ2-6, the V gene TRBV2; D is perhaps TRBD1 or TRBD2 (5 bases each). Germline lookup yields CDR1 SNHLY and CDR2 FYNNEI. There are 16 residues in the CDR3. Trimming removed 8 bases at V and 0 bases at J, with 14 bases between. The CDR3 sequence is CASWGAGPSGANVLTF. The CDR3, as DNA: TGTGCCAGCTGGGGAGCAGGGCCCTCTGGGGCCAACGTCCTGACTTTC. Drawing the rest from reference TRBV2 and TRBJ2-6, the complete variable domain is EPEVTQTPSHQVTQMGQEVILRCVPISNHLYFYWYRQILGQKVEFLVSFYNNEISEKSEIFDDQFSVERPDGSNFTLKIRSTKLEDSAMYFCASWGAGPSGANVLTFGAGSRLTVL.

The chain uses TRBV7-2 and TRBJ2-7, with D maybe TRBD1 (6 bases). CDR3 length equals 14 residues. CDR1 and CDR2 from the germline V gene are SGHTA and FQGNSA. V dropped 5 bases and J dropped 5 bases, with 16 bases sitting between them. The CDR3 DNA reads TGTGCCAGCAGCATCATACAGGGTCGAGACGAGCAGTACTTC. Its protein is CASSIIQGRDEQYF.

The gene calls are TRBV9 and TRBJ2-1; D may be TRBD2 (6 bases). V lost 3 bases and J 6 bases, leaving 19 bases between the germline ends. CDR1 and CDR2 from the germline V gene are SGDLS and YYNGEE. This CDR3 spans 16 amino acids. CDR3 DNA sequence: TGTGCCAGCAGCGCCCCCGTACTAGCACCCGCCAATGAGCAGTTCTTC. It is translated as CASSAPVLAPANEQFF. Using reference TRBV9 and TRBJ2-1 for the parts outside the CDR3, the full variable domain is DSGVTQTPKHLITATGQRVTLRCSPRSGDLSVYWYQQSLDQGLQFLIQYYNGEERAKGNILERFSAQQFPDLHSELNLSSLELGDSALYFCASSAPVLAPANEQFFGPGTRLTVL.

V gene TRBV6-1 combines with J gene TRBJ1-3; D unclear. CDR3 length equals 17 residues. Per germline, CDR1 MNHNS and CDR2 SASEGT. The V end was cut by 1 base, the J end by 0 bases, with 13 bases between. The CDR3 spells CASSEGGRRLSGNTIYF. CDR3 sequence (DNA): TGTGCCAGCAGTGAAGGAGGCCGAAGACTCTCTGGAAACACCATATATTTT.

CDR3 nucleotides: TGTGCCAGCAGCCAAGATTATGGGATAACCACTGAAGCTTTCTTT. This sequence encodes CASSQDYGITTEAFF. The chain carries TRBV14 and TRBJ1-1; D unclear. The CDR3 is 15 residues long. Germline V gives CDR1 SGHDN, CDR2 FVKESK. The germline V and J ends were trimmed by 0 bases and 4 bases, with 12 bases remaining between them.

The chain recombines TRBV30 with TRBJ1-3; D perhaps matches TRBD1 (6 bases). Germline-derived CDR1 and CDR2 are GTSNPN and SVGIG (reference sequence). CDR3 length equals 18 residues. Deletions cut 0 bases from V and 0 bases from J, with 18 bases between. CDR3 sequence: CAWSVSPGQPSSGNTIYF. The CDR3 DNA follows: TGTGCCTGGAGTGTATCCCCCGGACAGCCGAGCTCTGGAAACACCATATATTTT.

V gene TRBV7-2 combines with J gene TRBJ2-3, with 11 bases lining up with TRBD2. The CDR3 contains 17 residues. CDR1 is SGHTA and CDR2 is FQGNSA in the germline V gene. J lost 0 bases, V lost 5 bases, and 7 bases had no gene match. The DNA for the CDR3 is TGTGCCAGCAGCCCAAGACTAGCGGGGCCTAGCACAGATACGCAGTATTTT. Its protein product is CASSPRLAGPSTDTQYF.

This clone was seen only once. The V call is TRBV5-1, the J call TRBJ2-1; no reliable D call. Germline V CDR1 and CDR2: SGHRS, YFSETQ. Trimming took off 4 bases at V and 8 bases at J, with 7 bases between the two ends. The CDR3 spans 11 residues. The CDR3 is CASSQNYEQFF. The CDR3 nucleotides read TGCGCCAGCAGCCAAAACTATGAGCAGTTCTTC.

This clone was detected only a few times. This sequence joins TRBV19 and TRBJ1-5; a possible D gene is TRBD1 (6 bases). Per the germline V gene, CDR1 is LNHDA and CDR2 is SQIVND (reference sequence). Trimming took off 5 bases at V and 6 bases at J, with 17 bases between the two ends. The CDR3 is 15 amino acids. This chain's CDR3 is CASSDSGGGSQPQHF. Here the CDR3 DNA reads TGTGCCAGTAGTGACTCGGGGGGGGGCAGTCAGCCCCAGCATTTT.